This is a list of T cell receptor beta chains from one sample in a study of T cell responses to AZD1222 COVID-19 vaccine. Profiling relied on immunoSEQ multiplex PCR, and the TCRdb table lists in-frame clones only, not all of them. The top ten clones hold 1.6% of a sample with around 110,000 clones, around nine tenths of them seen once. This sample comprised peripheral blood, obtained 28 days after the second AZD1222 dose. The receptors here all came from an adult who received the AZD1222 COVID-19 vaccine. Both conserved end residues are part of each CDR3. D genes are given only for firm matches.

cdr3_aa	cdr3_nt	d_call	v_call	j_call
CASAAGTDNYGYTF	TGTGCCAGCGCCGCCGGGACAGACAACTATGGCTACACCTTC	TRBD1	TRBV6-5	TRBJ1-2
CASSKNRIHEQYF	TGTGCCAGCAGCAAAAACAGGATCCACGAGCAGTACTTC	.	TRBV21-1	TRBJ2-7
CASSQFGGDNYGYTF	TGTGCCAGCAGCCAATTTGGAGGGGATAACTATGGCTACACCTTC	.	TRBV16	TRBJ1-2
CASSFSTRYEQYF	TGTGCCAGCAGTTTTAGTACTCGCTACGAGCAGTACTTC	.	TRBV12-3/TRBV12-4	TRBJ2-7
CASSPGFQGVFNSPLHF	TGTGCCAGCAGTCCGGGGTTCCAGGGGGTTTTCAATTCACCCCTCCACTTT	TRBD1	TRBV28	TRBJ1-6
CASIPEVGTEAFF	TGTGCCAGCATCCCGGAGGTTGGCACTGAAGCTTTCTTT	.	TRBV7-9	TRBJ1-1
CASSTRVGETQYF	TGTGCCAGCAGTACCAGGGTCGGGGAGACCCAGTACTTC	.	TRBV6-4	TRBJ2-5
CASSPRTGDSQYSNQPQHF	TGCGCCAGCAGCCCCCGGACAGGGGACTCACAATATAGCAATCAGCCCCAGCATTTT	TRBD1	TRBV4-1	TRBJ1-5
CAISGGETEAFF	TGTGCCATCAGTGGGGGGGAAACTGAAGCTTTCTTT	.	TRBV10-3	TRBJ1-1
CASSAPGQTKSQNEKLFF	TGTGCCAGCAGCGCCCCGGGACAGACGAAATCTCAGAATGAAAAACTGTTTTTT	.	TRBV21-1	TRBJ1-4